The sequence of this T cell receptor beta chain was determined in a study of T cell responses to AZD1222 COVID-19 vaccine. Study-level points and caveats: White British people made up most donors, females outnumbered males, and clonal diversity was possibly underestimated.

Clones were sequenced by immunoSEQ multiplex PCR, and TCRdb holds only the in-frame ones, with some missing. The sample carries some 140,000 clones, approximately 91% recorded once. To note about this clone: What it binds is not known.

CDR1 is LNHNV, CDR2 YYDKDF, per germline (reference sequence). The CDR3 is 12 amino acids. V lost 1 base to trimming and J lost 2 bases, with 2 bases between them. The sample here was peripheral blood, taken on day 0 of AZD1222 vaccination. The sequence was obtained from an adult in good health. This sequence joins TRBV15 and TRBJ2-5; no definite D call. The CDR3 region is CATSRVQETQYF. CDR3 bases: TGTGCCACCAGCAGAGTACAAGAGACCCAGTACTTC. Using reference TRBV15 and TRBJ2-5 for the parts outside the CDR3, the full variable domain is DAMVIQNPRYQVTQFGKPVTLSCSQTLNHNVMYWYQQKSSQAPKLLFHYYDKDFNNEADTPDNFQSRRPNTSFCFLDIRSPGLGDTAMYLCATSRVQETQYFGPGTRLLVL.